The 3 T cell receptor beta chains listed next were all sequenced from one sample in a study of T cell repertoires in cytomegalovirus infection. A single record per CDR3 protein comes from TCRdb applying MiXCR to the reads. The table has over 250,000 distinct CDR3 sequences, roughly 26% seen once. Sequencing used PBMCs. These receptors all come from a human donor in good health (CMV status not recorded). Some clones in this sample may be carry-over from other donors' samples.

This clonotype was counted a few times. This sequence joins TRBV11-2 and TRBJ2-3; 14 nucleotides agree with TRBD2. Germline CDR1 is SGHAT and CDR2 is FQNNGV. This CDR3 contains 16 residues. Losses at the gene ends were 4 bases for V and 3 bases for J; bases not matched to a gene: 3. This chain's CDR3 is CASSSTSGRGTDTQYF. CDR3 DNA sequence: TGTGCCAGCAGCTCGACTAGCGGGAGGGGTACAGATACGCAGTATTTT.

The chain employs TRBV27 and TRBJ1-6; TRBD1 aligns across 8 bases. Germline loops: CDR1 MNHEY, CDR2 SMNVEV (reference sequence). J was trimmed by 9 bases and V by 4 bases; bases with no gene match: 8. The CDR3 has 15 amino acids. CDR3 bases: TGTGCCAGCAGTTGGGCAGGACAGGGTCTTTCACCCCTCCACTTT. It encodes CASSWAGQGLSPLHF.

The gene calls are TRBV20-1 and TRBJ2-1; 7 bases are shared with TRBD2. This CDR3 has 14 residues. The ends lost 6 bases at V and 9 bases at J; junction bases unmatched: 14. Germline CDR1 is DFQATT and CDR2 is SNEGSKA (reference sequence). The CDR3 is CSATGGAGRAEQFF. The CDR3 bases are TGCAGTGCAACGGGGGGAGCGGGAAGGGCTGAGCAGTTCTTC.